Below, 3 T cell receptor beta chains from the same sample are listed, as sequenced in a study of identifying expanded T cells in peripheral blood. Method: immunoSEQ multiplex PCR; TCRdb's copy keeps in-frame clones and lacks some. This repertoire shows approximately 110,000 clones, roughly 90% found once; its top ten account for roughly 15%. The source material was blood. Receptor source: a person aged 18 to 75 in good health.

Notes on this clone: A read error may produce the germline difference seen at one junction end. The chain is built from TRBV5-4 and TRBJ1-1; D might be TRBD1 (6 bases). The CDR3 length is 14 residues. CDR1 is SGHNT, CDR2 YYREEE, per germline (reference sequence). CDR3 loop: CASSQGTANTEAFF. CDR3 DNA sequence: TGCGCCAGCAGCCAGGGGACGGCGAACACTGAAGCTTTCTTT.

In DNA form, the CDR3 reads TGTGCCAGCACTGTAGGGGGTAACCCCTATGGCTACACCTTC. This sequence encodes CASTVGGNPYGYTF. The V gene is TRBV6-5, the J gene TRBJ1-2; D may be TRBD1 (6 bases). The V gene's germline CDR1 is MNHEY and CDR2 SVGAGI. CDR3 length: 14 residues. V was pared by 7 bases and J by 4 bases, with 16 bases between.

The rearrangement uses TRBV19 and TRBJ2-7, with TRBD2 matching over 10 bases. V was pared by 3 bases and J by 2 bases, with 10 bases of the junction left unmatched. Germline CDR1 is LNHDA and CDR2 is SQIVND (reference sequence). CDR3 length: 17 amino acids. CDR3 DNA sequence: TGTGCCAGTAGTATGCGAATGGGACTAGCGAGGGCCTACGAGCAGTACTTC. Translation gives CASSMRMGLARAYEQYF.